The T cell receptor (beta chain) under discussion was sequenced for a study of technical replicates of blood from a handful of donors. This clone was counted between two and nine times. The repertoire was sequenced with immunoSEQ multiplex PCR; TCRdb's copy has only in-frame clones and lacks some. This table holds over 70,000 clones, 90% found once. The CDR3 loop spans 13 amino acids. Trimming cost V 7 bases and J 8 bases; bases outside gene matches: 6. CDR1 and CDR2 from the germline V gene are WNHNN and SYGVQD (reference sequence). The origin of this receptor is a human donor in good health. Some clones in this sample may be carry-over from other donors' samples. The rearrangement joins TRBV10-1 to TRBJ2-7, with 12 bases fitting TRBD1. The source material was PBMCs. The CDR3 here is CASIGTGGNQQYF. DNA of the CDR3: TGCGCCAGCATTGGGACAGGGGGCAATCAGCAGTACTTC.